These T cell receptor beta chains were read from a single sample in a study of metastatic and nonmetastatic thyroid tumors. TCRdb reprocessed the PCR reads via MiXCR. The table records about 16,000 clones, 33% of them present only once. The specimen sequenced was tumor tissue. These receptor sequences come from a male donor with papillary thyroid cancer or a benign thyroid nodule (not recorded which). Some clones in this sample may be carry-over from other donors' samples. The CDR3 runs from the conserved cysteine through the conserved F or W. A D gene is named only where the DNA matches it firmly. Size is omitted from some rows. Given values are once, few, many or a class for expanded clones.

abundance	d_gene	v_gene	j_gene	CDR3aa	CDR3nt
many	NA	TRBV28	TRBJ1-5	CASSSTRRGGGNQPQHF	TGTGCCAGCAGTTCGACCCGCCGGGGGGGAGGCAATCAGCCCCAGCATTTT
NA	NA	TRBV7-3	TRBJ2-2	CASSPIGTTNTGELFF	TGTGCCAGCAGCCCAATCGGGACAACGAACACCGGGGAGCTGTTTTTT
many	NA	TRBV5-5	TRBJ2-1	CASSRPGEANEQFF	TGTGCCAGCAGCCGGCCGGGAGAAGCTAATGAGCAGTTCTTC
NA	TRBD2	TRBV4-2	TRBJ2-3	CASSQDLAGESTDTQYF	TGTGCCAGCAGCCAAGATTTAGCGGGAGAGAGCACTGATACGCAGTATTTT
NA	TRBD1	TRBV20-1	TRBJ1-1	CSAPGQPGMNTEAFF	TGCAGTGCTCCGGGACAGCCTGGTATGAACACTGAAGCTTTCTTT
few	TRBD2	TRBV6-7	TRBJ2-3	CASSDTSGGATDTQYF	TGTGCCAGCAGTGACACTAGCGGGGGGGCCACAGATACGCAGTATTTT
NA	NA	TRBV5-1	TRBJ1-2	CASSLAGGNYGYTF	TGCGCCAGCAGCTTAGCGGGGGGCAACTATGGCTACACCTTC
NA	TRBD2	TRBV6-1	TRBJ2-2	CASSDVGLSNTGELFF	TGTGCCAGCAGTGATGTGGGACTATCGAACACCGGGGAGCTGTTTTTT
medium-sized	TRBD2	TRBV6-5	TRBJ2-1	CASRRSWASGSNYEQFF	TGTGCCAGCAGGCGAAGTTGGGCTAGCGGGAGCAACTATGAGCAGTTCTTC
many	NA	TRBV9	TRBJ2-2	CASSAYGELFF	TGTGCCAGCAGCGCTTACGGGGAGCTGTTTTTT
medium-sized	TRBD1	TRBV19	TRBJ2-7	CASSSTGTGENEQYF	TGTGCCAGTAGTTCCACCGGGACAGGGGAGAACGAGCAGTACTTC
many	NA	TRBV12-3/TRBV12-4	TRBJ2-5	CASSLLGGGAKETQYF	TGTGCCAGCAGTTTACTTGGGGGGGGGGCTAAAGAGACCCAGTACTTC
few	TRBD2	TRBV20-1	TRBJ2-1	CSAAARLAGGNEQFF	TGCAGTGCTGCTGCCCGACTAGCGGGAGGCAATGAGCAGTTCTTC
NA	TRBD2	TRBV28	TRBJ2-7	CASSLSTSGRANEQYF	TGTGCCAGCAGTTTATCTACTAGCGGGAGGGCTAACGAGCAGTACTTC
medium-sized	NA	TRBV19	TRBJ2-1	CASSIGTLGRTNEQFF	TGTGCCAGTAGTATCGGGACTTTGGGGAGGACCAATGAGCAGTTCTTC
medium-sized	TRBD1	TRBV24-1	TRBJ2-7	CATSDSGTGGYEQYF	TGTGCCACCAGTGACTCCGGGACAGGGGGCTACGAGCAGTACTTC
medium-sized	NA	TRBV20-1	TRBJ2-7	CSASTGRLAREQYF	TGCAGTGCCTCGACAGGGAGGTTGGCGCGCGAGCAGTACTTC
NA	NA	TRBV20-1	TRBJ2-7	CSARPRMDSYSYEQYF	TGCAGTGCTCGCCCCCGTATGGATTCGTACTCCTACGAGCAGTACTTC
medium-sized	NA	TRBV19	TRBJ2-2	CASRLTGESTGELFF	TGTGCCAGTAGACTAACTGGGGAAAGCACCGGGGAGCTGTTTTTT
NA	TRBD2	TRBV4-2	TRBJ2-6	CASSASGTSDSGANVLTF	TGTGCCAGCAGCGCATCCGGGACTAGCGACTCTGGGGCCAACGTCCTGACTTTC
many	NA	TRBV3-1	TRBJ2-1	CASRLKGLYNEQFF	TGTGCCAGCAGGTTAAAGGGACTTTACAATGAGCAGTTCTTC
once	NA	TRBV11-3	TRBJ1-2	CASSVQGGGYTF	TGTGCCAGCAGCGTTCAGGGCGGTGGCTACACCTTC
NA	TRBD1	TRBV7-9	TRBJ1-2	CASSPRNRGGDGYTF	TGTGCCAGCAGCCCCCGGAACAGGGGAGGGGATGGCTACACCTTC
medium-sized	NA	TRBV24-1	TRBJ2-3	CATSDLSGDPGDTQYF	TGTGCCACCAGTGATTTGTCGGGGGATCCGGGAGATACGCAGTATTTT
many	NA	TRBV27	TRBJ1-5	CASSPNRENQPQHF	TGTGCCAGCAGCCCCAACAGGGAGAATCAGCCCCAGCATTTT
NA	NA	TRBV18	TRBJ2-2	CASSPPKNTGELFF	TGTGCCAGCTCACCACCGAAGAACACCGGGGAGCTGTTTTTT
NA	NA	TRBV20-1	TRBJ1-1	CSANGGNTEAFF	TGCAGTGCTAACGGGGGGAACACTGAAGCTTTCTTT
NA	NA	TRBV11-2	TRBJ2-3	CASSLDLQGIWGSTDTQYF	TGTGCCAGCAGCTTAGATCTGCAGGGGATTTGGGGAAGCACAGATACGCAGTATTTT
NA	NA	TRBV9	TRBJ2-7	CASSPGSTYEQYF	TGTGCCAGCAGCCCAGGGTCGACCTACGAGCAGTACTTC
many	NA	TRBV20-1	TRBJ2-5	CSARRGPPPRTQYF	TGCAGTGCTAGACGGGGACCCCCCCCCCGGACCCAGTACTTC
few	TRBD1	TRBV10-1	TRBJ2-7	CASSESNRGIREQYF	TGCGCCAGCAGTGAGTCCAACAGGGGGATCCGCGAGCAGTACTTC
few	TRBD2	TRBV24-1	TRBJ2-1	CATTRDLREVRDNDQFF	TGTGCCACCACCAGGGACTTGCGGGAGGTCCGCGACAATGATCAGTTCTTC
many	NA	TRBV6-4	TRBJ2-3	CASSEGGATDTQYF	TGTGCCAGCAGTGAAGGGGGGGCCACAGATACGCAGTATTTT
many	NA	TRBV2	TRBJ2-4	CASSGAVAKNIQYF	TGTGCCAGCAGTGGAGCGGTAGCCAAAAACATTCAGTACTTC
few	NA	TRBV6-1	TRBJ2-7	CASMVQGGYEQYF	TGTGCCAGCATGGTACAGGGAGGCTACGAGCAGTACTTC
NA	NA	TRBV19	TRBJ1-1	CASSTPSLRTDSSF	TGTGCCAGTAGTACCCCGAGCCTTCGCACCGACTCAAGCTTT
NA	NA	TRBV11-3	TRBJ2-6	CASSDSGANVLTF	TGTGCCAGCAGCGATTCAGGGGCCAACGTCCTGACTTTC
NA	TRBD2	TRBV2	TRBJ2-7	CASSRTSGHFGEQYF	TGTGCCAGCAGTAGAACTAGCGGGCACTTTGGAGAGCAGTACTTC
once	NA	TRBV11-2	TRBJ1-6	CASSSRVAINSPLHF	TGTGCCAGCAGCTCCAGGGTCGCAATCAATTCACCCCTCCACTTT
NA	NA	TRBV20-1	TRBJ1-6	CSARDQSPFYNSPLHF	TGCAGTGCTAGAGATCAGTCACCCTTTTATAATTCACCCCTCCACTTT
many	NA	TRBV15	TRBJ2-5	CATGPVYQETQYF	TGTGCCACCGGTCCGGTATACCAAGAGACCCAGTACTTC
NA	TRBD1	TRBV4-2	TRBJ1-4	CASSQDRGQGAEKLFF	TGTGCCAGCAGCCAAGATCGGGGACAGGGGGCTGAAAAACTGTTTTTT
NA	NA	TRBV4-1	TRBJ2-3	CASSQEPGNTQYF	TGCGCCAGCAGCCAAGAACCCGGGAATACGCAGTATTTT
NA	NA	TRBV5-6	TRBJ1-2	CASSLSGAGSYGYTF	TGTGCCAGCAGCTTGTCAGGGGCGGGTAGCTATGGCTACACCTTC
NA	NA	TRBV11-3	TRBJ1-1	CASSLGQSFEAFF	TGTGCCAGCAGCCTCGGACAGTCCTTTGAAGCTTTCTTT
NA	NA	TRBV10-3	TRBJ1-6	CAISERSSGDSPLHF	TGTGCCATCAGTGAAAGGAGTTCGGGCGATTCACCCCTCCACTTT
medium-sized	NA	TRBV20-1	TRBJ1-2	CSAGAEGLGGYTF	TGCAGTGCAGGGGCGGAGGGATTAGGTGGCTACACCTTC
many	NA	TRBV12-3/TRBV12-4	TRBJ1-2	CASSPARQNGGYTF	TGTGCCAGCAGTCCCGCCCGACAGAACGGTGGCTACACCTTC
NA	NA	TRBV6-1	TRBJ2-1	CASSAGDRPFF	TGTGCCAGCAGCGCCGGAGACAGGCCGTTCTTC